This TCR beta chain was sequenced in a study of PD-1 blockade in classical Hodgkin lymphoma. Study-wide results and limits: According to reports, newly diagnosed patients had lower baseline TCR diversity than healthy donors, and relapsed/refractory patients had lower baseline TCR diversity still. In CD4+ cells, TCR diversity went up significantly by C4D1, but in CD8+ cells it did not.

With regard to this clone: No antigen is known for it.

All the patients suffered relapse after autologous stem cell transplantation, and brentuximab vedotin exposure differed. Generated by immunoSEQ multiplex PCR, the TCRdb table keeps only in-frame clones and is missing some. The table lists almost 100,000 clones, more than 90% of them singletons. Between the trimmed V and J ends, which lost 1 base and 2 bases, there was a span of 11 bases. Germline V lookup: CDR1 LNHDA, CDR2 SQIVND (reference sequence). The CDR3 extends over 15 amino acids. The chain recombines TRBV19 with TRBJ1-2, with D perhaps matching TRBD1 (6 bases). The specimen comprised peripheral blood mononuclear cells (PBMCs), sampled at baseline. The origin of this receptor is a human donor with classical Hodgkin lymphoma. The CDR3 DNA reads TGTGCCAGTAGTATAGTTAACAGGGAAAACTATGGCTACACCTTC. It translates to CASSIVNRENYGYTF.